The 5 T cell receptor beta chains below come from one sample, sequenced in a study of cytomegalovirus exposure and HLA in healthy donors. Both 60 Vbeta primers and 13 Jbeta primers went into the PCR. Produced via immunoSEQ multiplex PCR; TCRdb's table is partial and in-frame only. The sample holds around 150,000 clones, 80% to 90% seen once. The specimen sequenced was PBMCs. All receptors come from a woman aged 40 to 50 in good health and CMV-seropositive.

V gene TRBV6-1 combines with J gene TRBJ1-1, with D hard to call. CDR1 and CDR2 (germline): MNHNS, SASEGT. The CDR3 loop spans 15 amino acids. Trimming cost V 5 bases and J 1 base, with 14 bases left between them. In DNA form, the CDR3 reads TGTGCCAGCAGTTTGGGGTTTGAGGGGAACACTGAAGCTTTCTTT. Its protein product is CASSLGFEGNTEAFF.

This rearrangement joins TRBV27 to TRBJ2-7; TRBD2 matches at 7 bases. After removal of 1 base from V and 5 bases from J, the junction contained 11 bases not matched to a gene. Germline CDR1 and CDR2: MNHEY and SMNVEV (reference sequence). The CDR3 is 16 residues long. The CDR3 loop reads CASSLWLGEGLNEQYF. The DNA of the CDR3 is TGTGCCAGCAGTTTATGGTTGGGGGAGGGTCTCAACGAGCAGTACTTC.

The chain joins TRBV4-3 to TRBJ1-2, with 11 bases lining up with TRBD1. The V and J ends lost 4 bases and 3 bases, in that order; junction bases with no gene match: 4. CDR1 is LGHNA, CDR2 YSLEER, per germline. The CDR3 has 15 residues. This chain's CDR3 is CASSPGQGVYYGYTF. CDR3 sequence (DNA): TGCGCCAGCAGCCCGGGACAGGGGGTCTACTATGGCTACACCTTC.

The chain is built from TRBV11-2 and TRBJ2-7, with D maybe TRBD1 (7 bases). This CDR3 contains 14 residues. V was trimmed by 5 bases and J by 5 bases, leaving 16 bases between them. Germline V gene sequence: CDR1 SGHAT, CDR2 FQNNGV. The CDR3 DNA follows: TGTGCCAGCAGCCCTCGACAGGGAGGCCACGAGCAGTACTTC. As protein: CASSPRQGGHEQYF.

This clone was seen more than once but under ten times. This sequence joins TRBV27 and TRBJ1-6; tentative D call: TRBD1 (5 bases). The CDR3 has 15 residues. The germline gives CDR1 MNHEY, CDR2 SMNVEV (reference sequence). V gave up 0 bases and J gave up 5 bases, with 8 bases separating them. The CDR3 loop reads CASSLSRQHNSPLHF. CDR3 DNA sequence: TGTGCCAGCAGTTTATCCAGACAGCATAATTCACCCCTCCACTTT.